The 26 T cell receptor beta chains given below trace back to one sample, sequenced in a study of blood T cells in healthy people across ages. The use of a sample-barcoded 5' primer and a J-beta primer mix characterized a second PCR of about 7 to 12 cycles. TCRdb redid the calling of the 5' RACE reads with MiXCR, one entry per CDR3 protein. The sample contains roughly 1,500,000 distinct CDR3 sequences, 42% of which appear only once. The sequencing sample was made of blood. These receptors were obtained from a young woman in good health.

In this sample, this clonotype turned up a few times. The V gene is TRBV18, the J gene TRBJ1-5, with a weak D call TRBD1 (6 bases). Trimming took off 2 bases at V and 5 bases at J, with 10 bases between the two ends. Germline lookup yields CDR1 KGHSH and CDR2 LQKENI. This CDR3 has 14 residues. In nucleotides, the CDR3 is TGTGCCAGCTCACCAACACAGGGATATCAGCCCCAGCATTTT. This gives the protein CASSPTQGYQPQHF.

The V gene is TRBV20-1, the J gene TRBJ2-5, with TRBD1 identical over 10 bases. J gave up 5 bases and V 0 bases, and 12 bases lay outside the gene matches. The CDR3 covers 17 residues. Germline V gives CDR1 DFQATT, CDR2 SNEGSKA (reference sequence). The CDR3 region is CSARDSSVAGQGETQYF. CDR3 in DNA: TGCAGTGCTAGAGATTCGTCGGTAGCGGGACAGGGGGAGACCCAGTACTTC.

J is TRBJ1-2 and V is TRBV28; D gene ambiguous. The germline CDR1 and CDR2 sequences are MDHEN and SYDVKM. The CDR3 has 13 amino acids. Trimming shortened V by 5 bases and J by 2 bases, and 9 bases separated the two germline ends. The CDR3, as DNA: TGTGCCAGCAGTATGGAGACAAACTATGGCTACACCTTC. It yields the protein CASSMETNYGYTF.

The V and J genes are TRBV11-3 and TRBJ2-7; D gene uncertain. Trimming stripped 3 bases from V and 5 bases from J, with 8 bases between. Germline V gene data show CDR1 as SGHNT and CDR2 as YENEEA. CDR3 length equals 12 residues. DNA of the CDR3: TGTGCCAGCAGCTTTCCCTGGAACGAGCAGTACTTC. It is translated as CASSFPWNEQYF.

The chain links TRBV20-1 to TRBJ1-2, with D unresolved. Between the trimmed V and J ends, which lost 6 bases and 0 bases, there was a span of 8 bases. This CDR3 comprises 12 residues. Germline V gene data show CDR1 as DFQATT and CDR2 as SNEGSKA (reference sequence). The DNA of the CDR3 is TGCAGTGCGGGCGGAGCTAACTATGGCTACACCTTC. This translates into CSAGGANYGYTF.

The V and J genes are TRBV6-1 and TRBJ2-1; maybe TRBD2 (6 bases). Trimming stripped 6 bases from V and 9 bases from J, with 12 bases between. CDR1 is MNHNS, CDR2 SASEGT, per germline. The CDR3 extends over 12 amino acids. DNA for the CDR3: TGTGCCAGCAGCCTCACTAGCCGTGAGCAGTTCTTC. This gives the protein CASSLTSREQFF.

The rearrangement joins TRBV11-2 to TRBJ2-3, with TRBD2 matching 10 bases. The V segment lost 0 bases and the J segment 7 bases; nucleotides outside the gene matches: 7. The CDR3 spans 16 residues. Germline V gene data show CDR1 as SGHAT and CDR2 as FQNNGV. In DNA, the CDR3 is TGTGCCAGCAGCTTAGATTTGGGACTAGCGAGACATACGCAGTATTTT. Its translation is CASSLDLGLARHTQYF.

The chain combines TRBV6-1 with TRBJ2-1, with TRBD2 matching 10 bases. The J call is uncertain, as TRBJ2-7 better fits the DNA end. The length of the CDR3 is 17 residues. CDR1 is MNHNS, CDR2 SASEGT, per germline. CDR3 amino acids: CATKAGGRVSSYNEQYF. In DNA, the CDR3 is TGTGCCACGAAAGCGGGGGGGCGTGTAAGCTCCTACAATGAGCAGTACTTC.

CDR3 DNA: TGTGCCAGCACCCCGGAGGCCGGGTACAATGAGCAGTTCTTC. As protein: CASTPEAGYNEQFF. V is TRBV3-1 and J is TRBJ2-1; a weak D match, TRBD2 (5 bases). V shed 7 bases and J shed 4 bases, with 14 bases lying between them. CDR1 and CDR2 from the germline V gene are LGHDT and YNNKEL (reference sequence). This CDR3 is 14 amino acids long.

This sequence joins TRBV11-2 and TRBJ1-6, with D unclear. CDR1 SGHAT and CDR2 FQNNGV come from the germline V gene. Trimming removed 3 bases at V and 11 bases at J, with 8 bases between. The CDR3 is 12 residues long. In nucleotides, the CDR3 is TGTGCCAGCAGCTTCAGAGTCACACCCCTCCACTTT. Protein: CASSFRVTPLHF.

CDR3 sequence (DNA): TGCAGCGTGACGACACCTTGGGCAGCGGAAAATGAAAAACTGTTTTTT. Translated: CSVTTPWAAENEKLFF. The chain carries TRBV29-1 and TRBJ1-4; no clear D. The CDR3 consists of 16 residues. Germline V gene data show CDR1 as SQVTM and CDR2 as ANQGSEA. The ends were cut back, 6 bases at V and 5 bases at J, with 22 bases in the middle.

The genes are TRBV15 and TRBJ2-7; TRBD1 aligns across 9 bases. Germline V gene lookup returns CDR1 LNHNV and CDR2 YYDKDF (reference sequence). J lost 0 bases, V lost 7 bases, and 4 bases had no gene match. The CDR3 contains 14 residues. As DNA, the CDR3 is TGTGCCACCACCCGGGACAGGGACTCCTACGAGCAGTACTTC. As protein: CATTRDRDSYEQYF. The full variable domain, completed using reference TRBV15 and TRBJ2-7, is DAMVIQNPRYQVTQFGKPVTLSCSQTLNHNVMYWYQQKSSQAPKLLFHYYDKDFNNEADTPDNFQSRRPNTSFCFLDIRSPGLGDTAMYLCATTRDRDSYEQYFGPGTRLTVT.

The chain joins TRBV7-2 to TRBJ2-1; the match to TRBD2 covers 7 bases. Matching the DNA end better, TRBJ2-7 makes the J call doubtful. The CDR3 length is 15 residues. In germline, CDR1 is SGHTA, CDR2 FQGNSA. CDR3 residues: CASGRAGSSYNEQYF. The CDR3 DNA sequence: TGTGCCAGCGGACGAGCGGGGAGCTCCTACAATGAGCAGTACTTC.

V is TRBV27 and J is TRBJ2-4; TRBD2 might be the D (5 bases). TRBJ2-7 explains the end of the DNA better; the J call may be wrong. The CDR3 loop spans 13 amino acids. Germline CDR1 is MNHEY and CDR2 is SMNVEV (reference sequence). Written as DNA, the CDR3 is TGTGCCAGCAGGAGGCTAGCCGGCTACGAGCAGTACTTC. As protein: CASRRLAGYEQYF.

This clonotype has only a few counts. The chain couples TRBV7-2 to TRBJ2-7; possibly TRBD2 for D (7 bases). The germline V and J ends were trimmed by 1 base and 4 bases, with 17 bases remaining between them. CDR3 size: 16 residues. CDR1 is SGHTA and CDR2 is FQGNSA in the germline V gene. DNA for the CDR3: TGTGCCAGCAGCTTAGGCGATACAGGGAGGGGGTACGAGCAGTACTTC. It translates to CASSLGDTGRGYEQYF.

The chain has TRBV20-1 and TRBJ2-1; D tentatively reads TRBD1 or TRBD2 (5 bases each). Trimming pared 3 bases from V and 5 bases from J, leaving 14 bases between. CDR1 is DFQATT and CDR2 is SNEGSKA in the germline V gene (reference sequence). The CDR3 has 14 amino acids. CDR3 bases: TGCAGTGCTAGGGGCAGGGCGGGCCACAATGAGCAGTTCTTC. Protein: CSARGRAGHNEQFF.

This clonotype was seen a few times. CDR3 in DNA: TGTGCCAGCAGCCGATCCTTAACGACAGGGAACTATGGCTACACCTTC. This translates into CASSRSLTTGNYGYTF. This chain joins TRBV13 and TRBJ1-2; 7 bases line up with TRBD1. The CDR3 extends over 16 amino acids. Unmatched junction bases numbered 11, after V lost 5 bases and J lost 2 bases. Per the germline V gene, CDR1 is PRHDT and CDR2 is FYEKMQ (reference sequence).

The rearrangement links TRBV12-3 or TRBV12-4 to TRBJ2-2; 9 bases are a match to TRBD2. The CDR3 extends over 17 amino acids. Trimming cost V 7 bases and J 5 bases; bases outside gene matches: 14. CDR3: CASTGTAGLAGTGELFF. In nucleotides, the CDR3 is TGTGCCAGCACTGGGACTGCGGGTCTAGCGGGGACCGGGGAGCTGTTTTTT.

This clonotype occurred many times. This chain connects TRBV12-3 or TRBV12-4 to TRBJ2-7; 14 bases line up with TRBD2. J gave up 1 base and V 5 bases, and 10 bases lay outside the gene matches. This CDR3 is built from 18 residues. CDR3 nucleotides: TGTGCCAGCAGTCCCGGGACTAGCGGGGGCTATCGGTCCTACGAGCAGTACTTC. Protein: CASSPGTSGGYRSYEQYF.

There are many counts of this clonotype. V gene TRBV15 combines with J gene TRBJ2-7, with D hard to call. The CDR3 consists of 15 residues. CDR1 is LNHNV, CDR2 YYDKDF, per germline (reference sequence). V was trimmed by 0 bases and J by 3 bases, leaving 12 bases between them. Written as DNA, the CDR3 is TGTGCCACCAGCAGAGACAGCCAGACGAACTACGAGCAGTACTTC. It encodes CATSRDSQTNYEQYF.

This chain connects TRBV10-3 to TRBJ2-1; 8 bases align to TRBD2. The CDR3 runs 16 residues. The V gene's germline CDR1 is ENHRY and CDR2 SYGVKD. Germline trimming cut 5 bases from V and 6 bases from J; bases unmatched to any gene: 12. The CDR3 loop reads CAISRSGMTEGNEQFF. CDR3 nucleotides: TGTGCCATCAGTCGTAGCGGGATGACGGAGGGCAATGAGCAGTTCTTC.

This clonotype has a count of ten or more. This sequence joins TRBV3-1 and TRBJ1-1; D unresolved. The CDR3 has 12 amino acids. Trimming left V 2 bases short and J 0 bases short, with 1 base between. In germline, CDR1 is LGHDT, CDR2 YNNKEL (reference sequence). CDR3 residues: CASSQLNTEAFF. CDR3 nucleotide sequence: TGTGCCAGCAGCCAACTGAACACTGAAGCTTTCTTT.

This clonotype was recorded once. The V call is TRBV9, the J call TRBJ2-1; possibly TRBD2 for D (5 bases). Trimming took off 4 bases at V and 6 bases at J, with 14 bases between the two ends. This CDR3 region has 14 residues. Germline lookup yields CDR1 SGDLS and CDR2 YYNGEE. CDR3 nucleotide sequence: TGTGCCAGCAGCCCAGAGGGCCTACTCAATGAGCAGTTCTTC. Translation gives CASSPEGLLNEQFF.

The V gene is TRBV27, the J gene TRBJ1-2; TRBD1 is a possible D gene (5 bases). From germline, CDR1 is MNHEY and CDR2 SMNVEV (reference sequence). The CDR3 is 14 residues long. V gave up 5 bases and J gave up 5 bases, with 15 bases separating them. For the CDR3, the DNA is TGTGCCAGCAGTCCTGGGGACGACCTATATGGCTACACCTTC. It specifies CASSPGDDLYGYTF.

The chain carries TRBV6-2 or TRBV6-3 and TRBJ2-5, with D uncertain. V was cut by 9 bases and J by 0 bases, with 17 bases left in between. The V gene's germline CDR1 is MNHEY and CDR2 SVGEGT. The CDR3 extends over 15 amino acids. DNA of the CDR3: TGTGCCAGTCGAAAGAACGTGGAAGACCAAGAGACCCAGTACTTC. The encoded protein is CASRKNVEDQETQYF.

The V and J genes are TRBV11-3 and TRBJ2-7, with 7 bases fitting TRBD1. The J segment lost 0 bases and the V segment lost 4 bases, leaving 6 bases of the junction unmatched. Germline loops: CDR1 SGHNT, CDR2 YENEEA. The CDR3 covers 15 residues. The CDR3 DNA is TGTGCCAGCAGCTCCGGCAGGGGGAACTCCTACGAGCAGTACTTC. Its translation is CASSSGRGNSYEQYF.